Shown below are 7 T cell receptor beta chains from a single sample sequenced in a study of blood T cell repertoires in COVID-19. The assay was immunoSEQ multiplex PCR, and TCRdb's table has in-frame clones only and misses some. The table shows more than 95,000 clones, with roughly 80% occurring only once. Sequencing used peripheral blood. The receptors shown here come from a woman aged 80 or older with acute or convalescent COVID-19.

The chain combines TRBV30 with TRBJ1-4; 7 bases match TRBD1. CDR3 length: 17 amino acids. Losses at the gene ends were 3 bases for V and 7 bases for J; bases not matched to a gene: 17. CDR1 and CDR2 from the germline V gene are GTSNPN and SVGIG (reference sequence). The CDR3 region is CAWSLSFGQEGGEKLFF. The CDR3 nucleotides are TGTGCCTGGAGCCTCTCCTTCGGACAGGAAGGGGGTGAAAAACTGTTTTTT.

The rearrangement links TRBV3-1 (or the pseudogene TRBV3-2) to TRBJ1-6, with 10 positions matching TRBD1. V trimming: 3 bases; J trimming: 5 bases; junction bases outside the gene matches: 4. Germline assignment: CDR1 LGHDT and CDR2 YNNKEL (reference sequence). The CDR3 runs to 16 residues. CDR3 sequence: CASSHWDRGNNSPLHF. In DNA form, the CDR3 reads TGTGCCAGCAGCCATTGGGACAGGGGTAATAATTCACCCCTCCACTTT.

The chain combines TRBV6-4 with TRBJ2-1; D is possibly TRBD1 (6 bases). V shed 6 bases and J shed 0 bases, with 12 bases lying between them. Germline CDR1 MRHNA, CDR2 SNTAGT. CDR3 length: 15 residues. The CDR3 sequence: CASSGQPSSYNEQFF. The CDR3 bases are TGTGCCAGCAGCGGACAGCCAAGCTCCTACAATGAGCAGTTCTTC.

V gene TRBV2 combines with J gene TRBJ2-3; D not certain. The CDR3 covers 13 residues. V lost 6 bases and J 2 bases, leaving 9 bases between the germline ends. In germline, CDR1 is SNHLY, CDR2 FYNNEI. CDR3 region: CASSPRLTDTQYF. Here the CDR3 DNA reads TGTGCCAGCAGCCCCCGTCTCACAGATACGCAGTATTTT.

J is TRBJ1-2 and V is TRBV29-1; D gene ambiguous. The CDR3 runs to 14 residues. In germline, CDR1 is SQVTM, CDR2 ANQGSEA. The CDR3 DNA sequence: TGCAGTGTCAAAGGAGGGCGCCTGGTTGATGGCTACACCTTC. This translates into CSVKGGRLVDGYTF.

This clone was picked up one time. V usage is TRBV5-8 and J usage is TRBJ2-5; tentatively, D is TRBD1 (6 bases). With 4 bases removed from V and 5 bases from J, the gap between germline ends came to 12 bases. The CDR3 covers 13 residues. CDR1 and CDR2 (germline): SGHTS, YDEGEE. CDR3 DNA sequence: TGTGCCAGCAGCCCTACAGGGCTGGAGACCCAGTACTTC. It yields the protein CASSPTGLETQYF.

The V call is TRBV28, the J call TRBJ1-5, with a possible D match to TRBD1 (5 bases). Germline V gives CDR1 MDHEN, CDR2 SYDVKM. Trimming removed 3 bases from V and 0 bases from J, with 6 bases in between. CDR3 size: 14 residues. CDR3 in amino acids: CASSLDNSNQPQHF. DNA of the CDR3: TGTGCCAGCAGTTTGGACAATAGCAATCAGCCCCAGCATTTT.